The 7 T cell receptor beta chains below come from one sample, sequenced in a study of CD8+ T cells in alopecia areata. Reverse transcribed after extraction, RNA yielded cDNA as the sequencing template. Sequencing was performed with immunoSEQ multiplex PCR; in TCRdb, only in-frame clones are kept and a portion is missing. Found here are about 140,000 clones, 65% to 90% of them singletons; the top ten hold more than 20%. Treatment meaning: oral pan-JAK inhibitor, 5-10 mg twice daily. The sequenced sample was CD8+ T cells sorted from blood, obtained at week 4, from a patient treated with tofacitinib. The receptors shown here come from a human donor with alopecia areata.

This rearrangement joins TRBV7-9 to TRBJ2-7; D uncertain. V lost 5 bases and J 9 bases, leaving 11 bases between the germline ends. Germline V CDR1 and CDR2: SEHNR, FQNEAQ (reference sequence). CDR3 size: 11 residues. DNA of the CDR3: TGTGCCAGCAGCCCCCAAGGCGTGCAGTACTTC. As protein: CASSPQGVQYF.

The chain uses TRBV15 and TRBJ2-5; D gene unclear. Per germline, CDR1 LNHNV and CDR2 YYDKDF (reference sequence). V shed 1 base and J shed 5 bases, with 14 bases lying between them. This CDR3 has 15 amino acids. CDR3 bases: TGTGCCACCAGCAGAGTTAATCGCGGATTTGAGACCCAGTACTTC. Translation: CATSRVNRGFETQYF.

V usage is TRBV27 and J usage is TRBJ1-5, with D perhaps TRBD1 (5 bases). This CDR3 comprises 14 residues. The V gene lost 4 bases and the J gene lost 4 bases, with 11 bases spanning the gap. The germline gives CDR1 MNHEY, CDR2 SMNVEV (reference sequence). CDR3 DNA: TGTGCCAGCAGTTCCGGGACCACAAATCAGCCCCAGCATTTT. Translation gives CASSSGTTNQPQHF.

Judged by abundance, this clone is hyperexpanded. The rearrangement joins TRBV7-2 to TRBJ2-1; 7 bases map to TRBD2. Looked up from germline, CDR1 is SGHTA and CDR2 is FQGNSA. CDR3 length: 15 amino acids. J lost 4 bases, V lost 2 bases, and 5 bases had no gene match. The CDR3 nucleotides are TGTGCCAGCAGCTTAACTGGGGGGGAATACAATGAGCAGTTCTTC. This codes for CASSLTGGEYNEQFF.

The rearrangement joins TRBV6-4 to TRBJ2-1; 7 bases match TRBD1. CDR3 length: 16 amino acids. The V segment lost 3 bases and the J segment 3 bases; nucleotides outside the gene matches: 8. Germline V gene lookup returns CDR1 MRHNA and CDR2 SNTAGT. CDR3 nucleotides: TGTGCCAGCAGTGAAAACAGGGGCGACTTCTACAATGAGCAGTTCTTC. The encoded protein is CASSENRGDFYNEQFF.

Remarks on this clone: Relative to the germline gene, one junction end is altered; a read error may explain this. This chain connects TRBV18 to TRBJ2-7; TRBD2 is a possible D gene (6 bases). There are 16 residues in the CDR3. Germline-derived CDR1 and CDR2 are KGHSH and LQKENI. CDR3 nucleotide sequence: TGTGCCAACTCACCAATCGGGGGATTTCCGTCCTACGAGCAGTACTTC. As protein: CANSPIGGFPSYEQYF.

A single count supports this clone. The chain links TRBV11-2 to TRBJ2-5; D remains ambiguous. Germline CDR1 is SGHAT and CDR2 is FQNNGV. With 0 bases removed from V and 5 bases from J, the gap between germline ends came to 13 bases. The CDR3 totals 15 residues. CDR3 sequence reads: CASSLEEGKAETQYF. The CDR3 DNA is TGTGCCAGCAGCTTAGAGGAAGGGAAAGCGGAGACCCAGTACTTC.